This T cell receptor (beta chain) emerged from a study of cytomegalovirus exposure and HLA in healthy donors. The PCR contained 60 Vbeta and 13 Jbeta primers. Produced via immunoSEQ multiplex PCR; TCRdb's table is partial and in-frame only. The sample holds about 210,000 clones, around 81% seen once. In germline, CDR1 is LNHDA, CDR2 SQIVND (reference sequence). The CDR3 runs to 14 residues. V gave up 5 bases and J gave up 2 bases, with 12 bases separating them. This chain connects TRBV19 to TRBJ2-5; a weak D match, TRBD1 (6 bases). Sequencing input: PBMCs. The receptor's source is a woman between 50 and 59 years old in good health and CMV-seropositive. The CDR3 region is CASSVDRVQETQYF. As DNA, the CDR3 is TGTGCCAGTAGTGTGGACAGAGTTCAAGAGACCCAGTACTTC.